The 19 T cell receptor beta chains in this list originate from one sample, sequenced in a study of chemoradiotherapy in HPV16-positive cancers. The data were produced by immunoSEQ multiplex PCR, yet TCRdb's version contains in-frame clones alone and is incomplete. The data contain some 17,000 clones, 55% to 75% of them seen just once; the ten biggest clones take up 7% to 9%. Sequencing was performed on tumor tissue, taken from a patient who underwent chemoradiotherapy. Receptor source: a human donor with HPV-associated anogenital cancer.

This chain's CDR3 is CASSFRLAVPGSSYNEQFF. The CDR3 DNA reads as TGTGCCAGCAGCTTCCGACTAGCGGTCCCGGGGAGCTCCTACAATGAGCAGTTCTTC. The chain links TRBV5-5 to TRBJ2-1; TRBD2 aligns across 9 bases. V shed 2 bases and J 0 bases; nucleotides not matched to a gene: 12. The CDR3 spans 19 residues. Germline V gives CDR1 SGHKS, CDR2 YYEKEE (reference sequence).

The V and J genes are TRBV25-1 and TRBJ1-1; 7 bases agree with TRBD1. Trimming at V came to 5 bases and at J to 4 bases, leaving 13 bases not matched to a gene. Germline V gives CDR1 MGHDK, CDR2 SYGVNS. CDR3 length: 16 amino acids. CDR3 sequence: CASSYVTGTDTTEAFF. In DNA, the CDR3 is TGTGCCAGCAGTTATGTAACCGGGACAGATACCACTGAAGCTTTCTTT.

The chain has TRBV11-2 and TRBJ1-1; possibly TRBD1 for D (5 bases). Trimming removed 5 bases from V and 11 bases from J, with 18 bases in between. The CDR3 is 13 amino acids. The germline CDR1 and CDR2 sequences are SGHAT and FQNNGV. CDR3: CASSPGTQRWAFF. CDR3 DNA: TGTGCCAGCAGCCCCGGGACGCAAAGGTGGGCTTTCTTT.

This clone has only a few counts. The V gene is TRBV30, the J gene TRBJ2-6; TRBD1 might be the D (6 bases). Germline values: CDR1 GTSNPN, CDR2 SVGIG (reference sequence). V lost 5 bases and J lost 0, with 11 bases in between. CDR3 length: 15 amino acids. CDR3 loop: CAWDRSSSGANVLTF. CDR3 coding DNA: TGTGCCTGGGACAGGTCAAGCTCTGGGGCCAACGTCCTGACTTTC.

This chain joins TRBV5-4 and TRBJ2-7, with TRBD1 matching 8 bases. The CDR3 is made up of 14 amino acids. The V and J ends lost 2 bases and 2 bases, in that order; junction bases with no gene match: 3. Germline assignment: CDR1 SGHNT and CDR2 YYREEE (reference sequence). This CDR3 is CASSLWTGTYEQYF. The CDR3 DNA reads TGTGCCAGCAGCTTATGGACAGGGACCTACGAGCAGTACTTC.

The chain employs TRBV28 and TRBJ2-7, with a weak D call TRBD2 (5 bases). Looked up from germline, CDR1 is MDHEN and CDR2 is SYDVKM. CDR3 length equals 12 residues. V was clipped by 3 bases and J by 5 bases, with 8 bases between them. The CDR3: CASSFGVNEQYF. CDR3 DNA: TGTGCCAGCAGTTTCGGGGTTAACGAGCAGTACTTC.

This clone showed up just once. The chain couples TRBV28 to TRBJ2-6; TRBD2 aligns across 12 bases. The length of the CDR3 is 17 residues. Germline CDR1 reads MDHEN; CDR2 reads SYDVKM. Unmatched junction bases numbered 2, after V lost 5 bases and J lost 0 bases. DNA for the CDR3: TGTGCCAGCAGTCCTAGCGGGGGGGCCTCTGGGGCCAACGTCCTGACTTTC. Amino acids: CASSPSGGASGANVLTF.

The CDR3 sequence: CASSPLVGADQNIQYF. The CDR3 DNA follows: TGTGCCAGCAGCCCACTGGTAGGCGCCGACCAAAACATTCAGTACTTC. This rearrangement joins TRBV28 to TRBJ2-4; D unresolved. CDR3 length: 16 residues. Germline V gene data show CDR1 as MDHEN and CDR2 as SYDVKM. V dropped 6 bases and J dropped 5 bases, with 20 bases sitting between them.

This chain links TRBV28 with TRBJ1-1; D unresolved. CDR3 length: 13 residues. Trimming left V 8 bases short and J 1 base short, with 11 bases between. The germline CDR1 and CDR2 sequences are MDHEN and SYDVKM. The CDR3 nucleotides read TGTGCCAGCGCCCGACGGAAGAACACTGAAGCTTTCTTT. Encoded protein: CASARRKNTEAFF.

The chain recombines TRBV6-6 with TRBJ1-5; no firm D call. The CDR3 extends over 10 amino acids. CDR1 is MNHNY and CDR2 is SVGAGI in the germline V gene (reference sequence). V was shortened by 10 bases and J by 5 bases, with 6 bases between the two germline ends. The CDR3 reads CATPYQPQHF. The CDR3 coding sequence is TGTGCCACCCCTTATCAGCCCCAGCATTTT.

This sequence joins TRBV27 and TRBJ2-3, with D possibly TRBD2 on 5 matching bases. Per the germline V gene, CDR1 is MNHEY and CDR2 is SMNVEV (reference sequence). The length of the CDR3 is 16 residues. Trimming took off 1 base at V and 1 base at J, with 12 bases between the two ends. CDR3 nucleotide sequence: TGTGCCAGCAGTTTATTCTTGGGAGCGGGCACAGATACGCAGTATTTT. Its translation: CASSLFLGAGTDTQYF.

The chain joins TRBV5-1 to TRBJ2-3; D is possibly TRBD1 (5 bases). This CDR3 is built from 14 residues. The V gene's germline CDR1 is SGHRS and CDR2 YFSETQ. The V end lost 2 bases, the J end lost 3 bases, and 10 bases lay between the germline ends. CDR3 bases: TGCGCCAGCAGCTTTCCGACAGCGACAGATACGCAGTATTTT. The encoded protein is CASSFPTATDTQYF.

The chain combines TRBV10-1 with TRBJ1-2; 10 positions agree with TRBD1. Germline loops: CDR1 WNHNN, CDR2 SYGVQD (reference sequence). V was pared by 1 base and J by 8 bases, with 1 base of the junction left unmatched. This CDR3 contains 13 residues. CDR3 in amino acids: CASSELDRGGYTF. CDR3 coding DNA: TGCGCCAGCAGTGAGTTGGACAGGGGGGGCTACACCTTC.

This clone occurred once. The chain combines TRBV6-1 with TRBJ2-3, with 9 bases fitting TRBD2. The V gene's germline CDR1 is MNHNS and CDR2 SASEGT. The CDR3 sequence is 18 residues long. Trimming at V came to 2 bases and at J to 1 base, leaving 10 bases not matched to a gene. The DNA for the CDR3 is TGTGCCAGCAGTGAATTAAGCGGGGGGCCCGCAGGCACAGATACGCAGTATTTT. It encodes CASSELSGGPAGTDTQYF.

V and J are TRBV7-2 and TRBJ2-7; 7 bases agree with TRBD1. This CDR3 has 15 residues. Trimming removed 2 bases from V and 4 bases from J; junction bases left unmatched: 8. CDR1 is SGHTA and CDR2 is FQGNSA in the germline V gene. CDR3 residues: CASSLSTGSLYEQYF. For the CDR3, the DNA is TGTGCCAGCAGCTTATCGACAGGGTCCTTATACGAGCAGTACTTC.

The rearrangement links TRBV27 to TRBJ1-2, with TRBD1 as a possible D gene (6 bases). Trimming shortened V by 6 bases and J by 6 bases, and 14 bases separated the two germline ends. The germline CDR1 and CDR2 sequences are MNHEY and SMNVEV (reference sequence). CDR3 size: 13 residues. The CDR3 DNA follows: TGTGCCAGCAGGGACCACAGGGAAAATGGCTACACCTTC. Its protein is CASRDHRENGYTF.

By its share, this clone is medium-sized. The chain carries TRBV10-3 and TRBJ2-2; tentatively, D is TRBD2 (5 bases). Per germline, CDR1 ENHRY and CDR2 SYGVKD. V was trimmed by 7 bases and J by 3 bases, leaving 12 bases between them. The CDR3 extends over 14 amino acids. CDR3 DNA sequence: TGTGCCATCACCACGGACTGGGACACCGGGGAGCTGTTTTTT. This translates into CAITTDWDTGELFF.

This clone was observed a handful of times. The J gene is TRBJ1-1, the V gene TRBV11-2; possible D gene TRBD1, 6 bases. The CDR3 has 15 residues. The germline V gene has CDR1 SGHAT and CDR2 FQNNGV. V was clipped by 2 bases and J by 4 bases, with 14 bases between them. As DNA, the CDR3 is TGTGCCAGCAGCTTAATCATGGGGGGGCTCACTGAAGCTTTCTTT. This codes for CASSLIMGGLTEAFF. The variable domain in full, completed from reference TRBV11-2 and TRBJ1-1, reads EAGVAQSPRYKIIEKRQSVAFWCNPISGHATLYWYQQILGQGPKLLIQFQNNGVVDDSQLPKDRFSAERLKGVDSTLKIQPAKLEDSAVYLCASSLIMGGLTEAFFGQGTRLTVV.

The chain has TRBV10-2 and TRBJ1-5, with TRBD1 as a possible D gene (5 bases). The V end was cut by 5 bases, the J end by 1 base, with 12 bases between. Germline lookup yields CDR1 WSHSY and CDR2 SAAADI. This CDR3 region has 15 residues. The CDR3 is CASSPRGFSNQPQHF. The CDR3 region has the DNA TGCGCCAGCAGTCCAAGGGGTTTCAGCAATCAGCCCCAGCATTTT.